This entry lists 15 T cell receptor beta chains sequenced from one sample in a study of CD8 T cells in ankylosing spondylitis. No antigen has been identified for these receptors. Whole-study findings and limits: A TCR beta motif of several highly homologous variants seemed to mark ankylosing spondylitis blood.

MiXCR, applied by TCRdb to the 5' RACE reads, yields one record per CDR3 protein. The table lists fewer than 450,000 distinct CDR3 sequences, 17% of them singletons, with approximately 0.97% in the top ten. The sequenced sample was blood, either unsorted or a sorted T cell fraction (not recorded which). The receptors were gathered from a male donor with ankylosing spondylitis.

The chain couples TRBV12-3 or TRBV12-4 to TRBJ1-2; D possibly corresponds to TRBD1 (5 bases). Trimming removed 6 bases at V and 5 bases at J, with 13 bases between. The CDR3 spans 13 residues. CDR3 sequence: CASSRDRLYGYTF. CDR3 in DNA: TGTGCCAGCAGCCGAGACAGACTTTATGGCTACACCTTC.

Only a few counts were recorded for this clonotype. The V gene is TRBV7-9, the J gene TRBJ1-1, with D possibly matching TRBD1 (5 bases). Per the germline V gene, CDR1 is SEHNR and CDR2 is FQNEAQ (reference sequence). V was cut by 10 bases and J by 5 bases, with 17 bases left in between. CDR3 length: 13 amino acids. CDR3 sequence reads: CAIGEQGNTEAFF. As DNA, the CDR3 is TGTGCCATCGGGGAGCAGGGTAATACTGAAGCTTTCTTT.

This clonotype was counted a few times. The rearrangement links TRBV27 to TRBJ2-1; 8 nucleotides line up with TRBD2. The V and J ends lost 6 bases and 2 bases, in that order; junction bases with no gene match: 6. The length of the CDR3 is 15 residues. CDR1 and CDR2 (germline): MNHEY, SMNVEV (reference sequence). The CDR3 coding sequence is TGTGCCAGCAGCAAGGGACTAGTGGCCTACAATGAGCAGTTCTTC. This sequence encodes CASSKGLVAYNEQFF.

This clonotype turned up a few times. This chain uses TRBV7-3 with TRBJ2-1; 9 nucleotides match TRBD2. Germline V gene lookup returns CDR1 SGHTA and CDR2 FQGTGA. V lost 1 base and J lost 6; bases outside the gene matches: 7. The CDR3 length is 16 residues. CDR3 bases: TGTGCCAGCAGCTTAAGTAGCGGGGGAGGGATCAATGAGCAGTTCTTC. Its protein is CASSLSSGGGINEQFF.

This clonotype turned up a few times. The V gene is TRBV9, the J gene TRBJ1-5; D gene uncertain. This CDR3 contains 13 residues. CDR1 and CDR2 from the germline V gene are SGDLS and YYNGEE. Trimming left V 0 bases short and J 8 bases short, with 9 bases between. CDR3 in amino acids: CASSVEGREPQHF. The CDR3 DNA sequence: TGTGCCAGCAGCGTAGAGGGTAGAGAGCCCCAGCATTTT.

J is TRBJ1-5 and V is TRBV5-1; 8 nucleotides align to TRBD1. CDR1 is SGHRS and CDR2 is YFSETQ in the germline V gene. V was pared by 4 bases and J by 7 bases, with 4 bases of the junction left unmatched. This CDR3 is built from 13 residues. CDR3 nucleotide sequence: TGCGCCAGCAGCGCCGGACAGGGACAGCCCCAGCATTTT. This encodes CASSAGQGQPQHF.

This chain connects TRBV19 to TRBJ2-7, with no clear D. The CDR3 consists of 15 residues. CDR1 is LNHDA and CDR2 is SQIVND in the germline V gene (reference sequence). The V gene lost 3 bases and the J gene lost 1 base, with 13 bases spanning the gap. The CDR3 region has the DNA TGTGCCAGTAGTATCCGCCCACGGTCGTCCTACGAGCAGTACTTC. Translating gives CASSIRPRSSYEQYF.

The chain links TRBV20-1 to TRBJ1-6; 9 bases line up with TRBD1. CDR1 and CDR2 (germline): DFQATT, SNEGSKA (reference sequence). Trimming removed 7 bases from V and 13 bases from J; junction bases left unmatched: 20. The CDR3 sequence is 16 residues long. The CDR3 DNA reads TGCAGTGTTACTAGAGGGGGACAGGGTTTAGCCTCGCCCCTCCACTTT. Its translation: CSVTRGGQGLASPLHF.

The CDR3 DNA reads TGCAGTGCCGGGACTAGCGGGAGGGCCGACGAGACCCAGTACTTC. Translating gives CSAGTSGRADETQYF. This rearrangement joins TRBV20-1 to TRBJ2-5, with 16 bases lining up with TRBD2. The ends lost 6 bases at V and 5 bases at J; junction bases unmatched: 6. Germline V gives CDR1 DFQATT, CDR2 SNEGSKA (reference sequence). The length of the CDR3 is 15 residues.

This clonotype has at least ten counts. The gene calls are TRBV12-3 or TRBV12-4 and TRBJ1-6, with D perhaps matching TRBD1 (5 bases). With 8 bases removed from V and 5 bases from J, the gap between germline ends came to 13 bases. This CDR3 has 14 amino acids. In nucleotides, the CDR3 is TGTGCCAGCGCCAGGGACGGGAATAATTCACCCCTCCACTTT. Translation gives CASARDGNNSPLHF.

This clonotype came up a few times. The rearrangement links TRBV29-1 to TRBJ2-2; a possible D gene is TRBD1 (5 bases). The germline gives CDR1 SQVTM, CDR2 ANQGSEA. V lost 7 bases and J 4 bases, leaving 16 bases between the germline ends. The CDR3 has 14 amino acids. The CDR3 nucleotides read TGCAGCGCCGGTTGGAAGGGGATCACCGGGGAGCTGTTTTTT. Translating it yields CSAGWKGITGELFF.

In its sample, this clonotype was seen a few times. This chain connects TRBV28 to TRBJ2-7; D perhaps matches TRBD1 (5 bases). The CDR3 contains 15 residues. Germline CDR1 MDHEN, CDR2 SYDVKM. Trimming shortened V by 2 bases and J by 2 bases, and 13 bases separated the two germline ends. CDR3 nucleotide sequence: TGTGCCAGCAGTTTAGTCCCAGGGCCGACCTACGAGCAGTACTTC. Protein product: CASSLVPGPTYEQYF.

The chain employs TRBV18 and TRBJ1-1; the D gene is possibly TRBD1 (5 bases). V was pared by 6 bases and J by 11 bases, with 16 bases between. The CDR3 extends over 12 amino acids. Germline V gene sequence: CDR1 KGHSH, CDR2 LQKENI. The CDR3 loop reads CASSLDSPGAFF. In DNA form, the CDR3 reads TGTGCCAGCTCCCTTGACAGCCCGGGGGCTTTCTTT.

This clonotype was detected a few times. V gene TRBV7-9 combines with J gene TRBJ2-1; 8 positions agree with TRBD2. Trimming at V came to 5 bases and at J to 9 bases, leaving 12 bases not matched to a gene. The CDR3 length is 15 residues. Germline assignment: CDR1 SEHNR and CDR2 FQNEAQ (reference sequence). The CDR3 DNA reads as TGTGCCAGCAGCCACCGGCGGGAGGCGAGGGGTGAGCAGTTCTTC. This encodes CASSHRREARGEQFF. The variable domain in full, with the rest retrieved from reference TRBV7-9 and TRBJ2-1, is DTGVSQNPRHKITKRGQNVTFRCDPISEHNRLYWYRQTLGQGPEFLTYFQNEAQLEKSRLLSDRFSAERPKGSFSTLEIQRTEQGDSAMYLCASSHRREARGEQFFGPGTRLTVL.

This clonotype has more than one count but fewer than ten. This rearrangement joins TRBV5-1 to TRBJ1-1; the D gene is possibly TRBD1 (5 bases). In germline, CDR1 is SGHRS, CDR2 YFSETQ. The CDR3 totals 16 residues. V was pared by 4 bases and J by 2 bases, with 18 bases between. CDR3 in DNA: TGCGCCAGCAGCATAGCGCCGGGACTCAGAAACACTGAAGCTTTCTTT. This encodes CASSIAPGLRNTEAFF.